The entry below describes one T cell receptor beta chain. Its specific antigen is unknown. No quality values exist for individual bases; no much larger clone is one base distant. The record originates from a study of shared clonotypes between healthy human individuals (dated by TCRdb to between 2020 and 2021). Study-level background: A couple of women and three men aged 18 to 49 years were included in the cohort. For each donor, CD4 naive and CD4 memory were each given three plates, CD8 naive was given two plates, and CD8 memory was given one plate. The study deeply sequenced blood TCR repertoires of about 5 healthy adults to estimate repertoire size and the extent of clonotype sharing between individuals. Per donor, leukapheresis produced somewhere between about 0.94 and 9.5 billion PBMCs. To increase sequencing depth and limit assay-specific biases, TCR repertoire library preparation and sequencing were carried out by different laboratories using diverse techniques.

CD8 naive samples consisted of CD45RO-negative cells that were positively selected for CCR7, yielding a CD45RA+CCR7+ population without TemRA cells. Healthy HIV-negative adults with no recently reported acute infections or vaccinations were included as donors. Every donor was a Caucasian adult residing in Nashville, Tennessee, USA. Blood was collected by leukapheresis, and PBMCs were isolated by Ficoll-Histopaque density gradient centrifugation and then cryopreserved in liquid nitrogen vapor phase. Purity and quantity of every magnetically sorted T cell population were checked by analytical flow cytometry. From each sorted fraction, genomic DNA was isolated and quantified by UV absorbance on a Nanodrop 2000c. Using the deep immunoSEQ assay, multiplex PCR amplified TCR CDR3 regions from genomic DNA. For each cell subset, the extracted genomic DNA was distributed evenly across all wells of several immunoSEQ 96-well plates, and each plate served as one replicate. Each replicate PCR for sorted subsets received approximately 200 ng genomic DNA, equal to about 30,000 T cell genomes. Purified libraries were measured with a Qubit 3.0 fluorometer, size-checked on a Bioanalyzer 2100, and measured again with the KAPA Library Quantification kit. A separate single-read 150-cycle Illumina NextSeq 550 flow cell was used to sequence each immunoSEQ 96-well plate. Per the source publication's procedure: Because the immunoSEQ output held only junctional sequences and lacked quality scores, the filtering could not match the filtering applied to full-length reads. To assign V/J genes and CDR3, sequences were annotated against IMGT germline references using PyIR, a Python wrapper for IgBLAST v1.9. Any read was removed if the V/J assignment was weak (E-value above 1e-6), the CDR3 was missing, or the read contained stop codons, out-of-frame junctions, or ambiguous translated residues. V3J clonotypes were defined by identical inferred V gene, J gene, and CDR3 amino acid sequence. To compute the percentage overlap between repertoires, the number of shared unique clonotypes was divided by the size of the smaller repertoire. RTK rarefaction, the Chao1 estimator, and Recon v2.1 estimates of unobserved clonotypes were used to assess repertoire richness. Generation probabilities were computed with OLGA for all TCRbeta clonotypes obtained by the gDNA method from a handful of donors. TCRdb limited this immuneACCESS table to in-frame rearrangements with V and J called. A share of clones is missing; checked studies link under half to unresolved V genes, and the rest is unexplained. The V and J calls and clone size were taken over from that table, and D and trimming were inferred from the DNA. The sample includes around 1,900,000 clones, with over 85% observed a single time. Approximately 1.7% of the sample is taken by the ten largest.

The germline V gene (reference sequence) supplies CDR1 MNHEY and CDR2 SMNVEV. Trimming takes 8 bases off V and 7 bases off J; junction bases not matched to a gene: 9. Reading from cysteine to phenylalanine, the CDR3 counts 15 amino acids. Left in the record is the CDR3 DNA by itself, 45 bases read in frame from the first base. Study-wide findings and limitations: Sharing across a few donors was observed for 5% to 6.5% of naive CD4, over 3% of naive CD8, 2% to 2.5% of memory CD4, and approximately 0.41% of memory CD8 clonotypes. Compared with non-shared clonotypes, the clonotypes found in all four sorted-subset donors had higher generation probabilities. Sampling was limited to blood, and TCR repertoires in tissue likely differ from TCR repertoires in blood. Incomplete sequencing was indicated by rarefaction of sorted-subset datasets, despite the large sequencing depth. Larger estimated clonotype richness was generally found for naive subsets than for memory subsets. Because the study included a small number of donors, the genetic and exposure-history diversity represented was limited. Pairwise subsampling indicated that sequencing depth was expected to affect the degree of clonotype sharing among donors.

This receptor chain uses TRBV27 and TRBJ2-7, with TRBD2 matching 15 junction bases. This sequence originates from a young man in good health. Some clones in this sample may be carry-over from other donors' samples. Input material: naive CD8+ T cells from PBMCs. The cell subset or site label here, explained by the study, means: CD45RA+CCR7+. The DNA sequence is TGTGCCAGCCGAAAGGGACTAGCGGGAGGTAATGAGCAGTACTTC. This sequence encodes CASRKGLAGGNEQYF.